These 21 T cell receptor beta chains were sequenced from one sample in a study of cytomegalovirus exposure and HLA in healthy donors. PCR primers comprised 60 Vbeta and 13 Jbeta primers. The table came from immunoSEQ multiplex PCR; TCRdb's copy has only in-frame clones and leaves some out. The data contain some 110,000 clones, approximately 76% of them singletons. Sequencing was done on a sample of PBMCs. These receptor sequences come from a man over 45 in good health and CMV-seropositive.

The chain joins TRBV6-4 to TRBJ2-3; maybe TRBD1 (6 bases). Germline V gives CDR1 MRHNA, CDR2 SNTAGT. CDR3 size: 14 residues. Deletions cut 6 bases from V and 1 base from J, with 11 bases between. CDR3 coding DNA: TGTGCCAGCAGCTTGACAGGAGGCACAGATACGCAGTATTTT. It translates to CASSLTGGTDTQYF.

The rearrangement uses TRBV7-8 and TRBJ1-5; the D gene is possibly TRBD1 (5 bases). This CDR3 is built from 15 residues. V lost 4 bases and J lost 1, with 11 bases in between. CDR1 and CDR2 from the germline V gene are SGHVS and FQNEAQ. The CDR3 nucleotides are TGTGCCAGCAGCTCCCAGGGCAGGAGCAATCAGCCCCAGCATTTT. Its translation is CASSSQGRSNQPQHF.

V is TRBV5-1 and J is TRBJ2-1; a possible D gene is TRBD1 (6 bases). Germline-derived CDR1 and CDR2 are SGHRS and YFSETQ. The germline V and J ends were trimmed by 4 bases and 6 bases, with 14 bases remaining between them. The CDR3 totals 14 residues. This CDR3 is CASSPSTGGNEQFF. The CDR3 nucleotides read TGCGCCAGCAGCCCCTCGACAGGTGGCAATGAGCAGTTCTTC. The entire variable domain, with the rest obtained from reference TRBV5-1 and TRBJ2-1, is as follows: KAGVTQTPRYLIKTRGQQVTLSCSPISGHRSVSWYQQTPGQGLQFLFEYFSETQRNKGNFPGRFSGRQFSNSRSEMNVSTLELGDSALYLCASSPSTGGNEQFFGPGTRLTVL.

This clone was seen just once. The CDR3 DNA reads as TGCAGCGTTGTCCCCGACAGAAACACCGGGGAGCTGTTTTTT. It is translated as CSVVPDRNTGELFF. This chain connects TRBV29-1 to TRBJ2-2; D is perhaps TRBD1 (5 bases). CDR1 SQVTM and CDR2 ANQGSEA come from the germline V gene. The V end lost 4 bases, the J end lost 2 bases, and 11 bases lay between the germline ends. The length of the CDR3 is 14 residues.

The gene calls are TRBV10-3 and TRBJ1-4, with TRBD1 identical over 8 bases. Germline lookup yields CDR1 ENHRY and CDR2 SYGVKD. The junction had 2 bases not matched to a gene; V was cut back by 3 bases and J by 8 bases. The CDR3 is made up of 13 amino acids. The CDR3 bases are TGTGCCATCAGTGAACGGGACAGGGAAAAACTGTTTTTT. Protein sequence: CAISERDREKLFF.

The rearrangement joins TRBV4-3 to TRBJ1-2; 9 bases line up with TRBD1. J lost 8 bases, V lost 0 bases, and 10 bases had no gene match. This CDR3 comprises 16 residues. Germline V gives CDR1 LGHNA, CDR2 YSLEER. This CDR3 reads CASSQDHGQGNYGYTF. CDR3 sequence (DNA): TGCGCCAGCAGCCAAGATCATGGACAGGGGAATTACGGCTACACCTTC.

The chain joins TRBV7-2 to TRBJ1-1; no clear D gene. Germline CDR1 SGHTA, CDR2 FQGNSA. V shed 5 bases and J shed 1 base, with 8 bases lying between them. This CDR3 has 13 residues. CDR3 DNA sequence: TGTGCCAGCAGCCCCCATCCGAACACTGAAGCTTTCTTT. Its protein is CASSPHPNTEAFF.

J is TRBJ1-1 and V is TRBV19, with 7 bases matching TRBD1. The germline V gene has CDR1 LNHDA and CDR2 SQIVND (reference sequence). With 5 bases clipped from V and 9 bases from J, the junction kept 6 bases outside the gene matches. This CDR3 is 12 amino acids long. The CDR3 protein is CASSYDRVKAFF. As DNA, the CDR3 is TGTGCCAGTAGTTACGACAGGGTAAAAGCTTTCTTT.

The V gene is TRBV27, the J gene TRBJ2-7; 9 bases are shared with TRBD1. The CDR3 totals 16 residues. The trim removed 3 bases at V and 3 bases at J, leaving 9 bases unmatched. Germline values: CDR1 MNHEY, CDR2 SMNVEV (reference sequence). CDR3 sequence (DNA): TGTGCCAGCAGTTTTCTGGGAACAGGGGGCGTCTACGAGCAGTACTTC. It codes for CASSFLGTGGVYEQYF.

This chain connects TRBV29-1 to TRBJ2-2, with 8 bases aligning to TRBD1. After removal of 2 bases from V and 4 bases from J, the junction contained 6 bases not matched to a gene. CDR1 SQVTM and CDR2 ANQGSEA come from the germline V gene. This CDR3 region has 15 residues. In DNA, the CDR3 is TGCAGCGTTGAATTGCAACAGGGGGTCACCGGGGAGCTGTTTTTT. Encoded protein: CSVELQQGVTGELFF.

This clone has more than one count but fewer than ten. Sequence at one end of the junction differs from germline and may be a read error. V and J are TRBV7-8 and TRBJ2-1; possible D gene TRBD2, 5 bases. The CDR3 spans 12 residues. CDR1 and CDR2 from the germline V gene are SGHVS and FQNEAQ. The CDR3 DNA sequence: TGTGCCAGCAGCTTAGCTATGGGCGGGTCGATCTTC. Amino acids: CASSLAMGGSIF.

The chain links TRBV16 to TRBJ2-2, with TRBD1 identical over 7 bases. Germline trimming cut 0 bases from V and 4 bases from J; bases unmatched to any gene: 8. The CDR3 loop spans 17 amino acids. Germline CDR1 reads KGHSY; CDR2 reads FQNENV. CDR3 nucleotide sequence: TGTGCCAGCAGCCAATCTGAGGGGGCCTCGAGCACCGGGGAGCTGTTTTTT. As protein: CASSQSEGASSTGELFF.

This clone was seen a few times. CDR3 coding DNA: TGTGCCAGCACGTATGAGAATGAGCAGTTCTTC. Amino acid sequence: CASTYENEQFF. The V call is TRBV2, the J call TRBJ2-1; D is uncertain. The CDR3 covers 11 residues. V lost 7 bases to trimming and J lost 7 bases, with 8 bases between them. Germline CDR1 and CDR2: SNHLY and FYNNEI.

This clone appeared once. The chain recombines TRBV2 with TRBJ2-1; the D is unclear. Germline CDR1 reads SNHLY; CDR2 reads FYNNEI. V was clipped by 5 bases and J by 4 bases, with 9 bases between them. The CDR3 covers 13 residues. CDR3 loop: CASSQLGYNEQFF. The CDR3 DNA reads TGTGCCAGCAGTCAACTCGGGTACAATGAGCAGTTCTTC.

J is TRBJ2-1 and V is TRBV6-6; D gene uncertain. The germline CDR1 and CDR2 sequences are MNHNY and SVGAGI (reference sequence). This CDR3 has 11 residues. V lost 4 bases to trimming and J lost 7 bases, with 5 bases between them. Here the CDR3 DNA reads TGTGCCAGCAGTTTAGTAAATGAGCAGTTCTTC. Protein: CASSLVNEQFF.

Comment on this clone: The same CDR3 arises from other DNA sequences in this sample as well. V gene TRBV6-6 combines with J gene TRBJ2-1; 9 bases fit TRBD2. The CDR3 covers 15 residues. J gave up 3 bases and V 2 bases, and 2 bases lay outside the gene matches. CDR1 is MNHNY, CDR2 SVGAGI, per germline (reference sequence). For the CDR3, the DNA is TGTGCCAGCAGTTACGGGCGGGAGGGCTACAATGAGCAGTTCTTC. Residues: CASSYGREGYNEQFF.

The J gene is TRBJ1-2, the V gene TRBV4-1; D is uncertain. Germline CDR1 MGHRA, CDR2 YSYEKL. The CDR3 is 13 amino acids. The ends were cut back, 1 base at V and 4 bases at J, with 7 bases in the middle. CDR3 nucleotide sequence: TGCGCCAGCAGCCAAGTACTCCCCTATGGCTACACCTTC. It codes for CASSQVLPYGYTF.

The rearrangement joins TRBV9 to TRBJ2-1; no clear D. Germline V CDR1 and CDR2: SGDLS, YYNGEE. V lost 7 bases, J lost 9 bases, and 20 bases lay in between. The CDR3 has 14 amino acids. The CDR3: CASSATIVTGEQFF. CDR3 nucleotide sequence: TGTGCCAGCTCGGCCACTATAGTAACGGGTGAGCAGTTCTTC.

Only a few counts were recorded for this clone. V usage is TRBV19 and J usage is TRBJ2-7; tentatively, D is TRBD2 (5 bases). V lost 1 base, J lost 0 bases, and 10 bases lay in between. This CDR3 spans 15 amino acids. Per germline, CDR1 LNHDA and CDR2 SQIVND (reference sequence). CDR3 amino acids: CASSIGDGISYEQYF. Here the CDR3 DNA reads TGTGCCAGTAGTATAGGTGACGGGATCTCCTACGAGCAGTACTTC.

The chain is built from TRBV15 and TRBJ1-5; the D gene is possibly TRBD1 (5 bases). The CDR3 runs to 14 residues. V gave up 3 bases and J gave up 5 bases, with 11 bases separating them. Germline V gene sequence: CDR1 LNHNV, CDR2 YYDKDF (reference sequence). CDR3 region: CATSSNTGYQPQHF. The CDR3 bases are TGTGCCACCAGCAGTAACACAGGTTATCAGCCCCAGCATTTT. Full variable domain (remainder filled in from reference TRBV15 and TRBJ1-5): DAMVIQNPRYQVTQFGKPVTLSCSQTLNHNVMYWYQQKSSQAPKLLFHYYDKDFNNEADTPDNFQSRRPNTSFCFLDIRSPGLGDTAMYLCATSSNTGYQPQHFGDGTRLSIL.

This clone occurred once. The rearrangement uses TRBV6-5 and TRBJ2-7, with 10 positions matching TRBD2. After removal of 8 bases from V and 3 bases from J, the junction contained 7 bases not matched to a gene. CDR3 length equals 14 residues. Germline assignment: CDR1 MNHEY and CDR2 SVGAGI. Written as DNA, the CDR3 is TGTGCCAGCTCCGAAGCGGGAGGGGGCTACGAGCAGTACTTC. As protein: CASSEAGGGYEQYF.